This is a list of T cell receptor beta chains from one sample in a study of cytomegalovirus exposure and HLA in healthy donors. TCRdb's table, derived via immunoSEQ multiplex PCR, lists solely in-frame clones and lacks some. The sample shows roughly 110,000 clones, 76% of them seen only once. The sample was PBMCs. Every receptor here comes from a middle-aged woman in good health and CMV-seropositive. Each CDR3 is given without its conserved first and last residue.

cdr3_aa v_call
ASTGGLASVGWANEQF TRBV9
ASSHPRVGTEAF TRBV4-2
ASSLGGRTDTQY TRBV5-4
ACSSGGADEQY TRBV30
ASSSTDSHNSPLH TRBV7-3
AISRDRNTGELF TRBV10-3
ASSRGTGDNYGYT TRBV7-9
ATSRDRVAGGTQY TRBV15
ASSLYLRLAGVEQF TRBV7-8
ASRTGSTMNTEAF TRBV10-2